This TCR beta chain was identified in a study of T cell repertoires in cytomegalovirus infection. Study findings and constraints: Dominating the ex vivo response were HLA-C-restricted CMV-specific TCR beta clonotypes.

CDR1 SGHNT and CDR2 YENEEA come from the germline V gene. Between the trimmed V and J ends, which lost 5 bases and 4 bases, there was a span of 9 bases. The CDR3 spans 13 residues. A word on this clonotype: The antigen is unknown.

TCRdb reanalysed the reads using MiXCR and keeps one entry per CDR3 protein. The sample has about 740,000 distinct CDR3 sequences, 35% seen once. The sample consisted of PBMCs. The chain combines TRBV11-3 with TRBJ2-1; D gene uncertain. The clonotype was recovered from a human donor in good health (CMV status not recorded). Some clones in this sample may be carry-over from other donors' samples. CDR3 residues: CASSLKGYNEQFF. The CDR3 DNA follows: TGTGCCAGCAGCCTCAAAGGGTACAATGAGCAGTTCTTC.